These T cell receptor beta chains were read from a single sample in a study of early T cells in non-severe SARS-CoV-2 infection. TCRdb independently ran MiXCR on the 5' RACE reads; one entry per CDR3 protein. The profile shows about 29,000 distinct CDR3 sequences, 4.5% of them singletons. What was sequenced was whole blood. The receptor source for this set is an adult who was a healthcare worker with PCR-confirmed SARS-CoV-2 infection or an uninfected control (not recorded which). The conserved cysteine and the conserved F or W are not part of the CDR3 here.

j_call v_call cdr3_aa
TRBJ2-3 TRBV7-9 ASSATDTQY
TRBJ2-1 TRBV20-1 SARAWGARRNEQF
TRBJ2-2 TRBV24-1 ATSDPRKANTGELF
TRBJ2-2 TRBV7-6 ASSPGANRELF
TRBJ2-7 TRBV7-9 ASSSSRPAGGYEQY
TRBJ2-7 TRBV3-1 ASSQVAAGKEQY
TRBJ2-1 TRBV6-5 ASSHRGGEQF
TRBJ2-2 TRBV6-5 ASSRRTSNTGELF
TRBJ1-1 TRBV7-2 ASSSNNRDTEAF
TRBJ1-2 TRBV29-1 SVGTSGLYYGYT
TRBJ2-3 TRBV7-3 ASSPYRTSGGASTDTQY
TRBJ2-1 TRBV28 ASGSSGLAGGPNEQF
TRBJ2-7 TRBV6-1 ASSEALRNEQY
TRBJ2-7 TRBV6-6 ASNSRDRRVGQY
TRBJ1-1 TRBV6-6 ASSKTRDRGEAF
TRBJ1-1 TRBV6-1 ASSLTWTNTEAF
TRBJ2-3 TRBV29-1 SGTWGLAGGSDTQY
TRBJ2-5 TRBV7-9 ASSPVGQAQETQY
TRBJ2-7 TRBV29-1 SVRLAGWEQY
TRBJ2-1 TRBV28 ASSFRREYNEQF
TRBJ2-1 TRBV20-1 SARRGRTSGIFSLAQF
TRBJ1-6 TRBV3-2 ASSRGTDSPLH
TRBJ1-1 TRBV7-9 ASSLDSPMNTEAF
TRBJ2-3 TRBV15 ATSRAWSDTQY
TRBJ2-1 TRBV10-3 AIGRSVSEQF
TRBJ1-2 TRBV20-1 SATYGGYT
TRBJ1-4 TRBV6-1 ASSEAAWGAEKLF
TRBJ2-2 TRBV5-1 ASSLAPGLTGELF
TRBJ1-2 TRBV7-2 ASSLSGTNYGYT
TRBJ2-5 TRBV18 ASSRWAGSNQETQY
TRBJ2-1 TRBV5-5 ASSLVSIAYNEQF
TRBJ1-1 TRBV27 ASSYGQRNTEAF
TRBJ1-6 TRBV27 ASSLSTYNSPLH
TRBJ2-1 TRBV19 ASSSAGGPWEQF
TRBJ1-1 TRBV7-9 ASSQKARMNTEAF
TRBJ1-1 TRBV10-3 AISKVNTEAF
TRBJ2-1 TRBV2 ASSHGLAGGRGEQF
TRBJ2-5 TRBV6-2/TRBV6-3 ATRDGGLPQY
TRBJ2-7 TRBV3-1 ASSVRGRSYEQY
TRBJ2-3 TRBV20-1 SAEGPGTDTQY
TRBJ1-1 TRBV5-4 ASSLDAGITEAF
TRBJ1-2 TRBV30 AWRLTGLLLYGYT
TRBJ2-7 TRBV29-1 SVEGGRQGYEQY
TRBJ1-1 TRBV6-1 ASSGGWEAF
TRBJ1-4 TRBV2 ASSNGLEEKLF
TRBJ2-3 TRBV7-9 ASSLGGGVSDTQY
TRBJ2-7 TRBV6-2/TRBV6-3 ASSYSGEVYEQY
TRBJ2-3 TRBV19 ASSSRTGATDTQY
TRBJ2-7 TRBV7-2 ASSSPLAETYEQY
TRBJ2-7 TRBV20-1 SAYRREGGEQY
TRBJ2-1 TRBV11-2 ASSPRGLAGRNEQF
TRBJ2-7 TRBV7-2 ASSLDNRGDEQY
TRBJ2-7 TRBV2 ASSGKWTSGVSYEQY
TRBJ2-5 TRBV24-1 ATSDTKTGLGETQY
TRBJ2-1 TRBV12-5 ASGHSGGANEQF
TRBJ1-2 TRBV7-9 ASSLAWADYGYT
TRBJ2-1 TRBV7-3 ASSPPGGAGNEQF